These T cell receptor beta chains were read from a single sample in a study of blood T cell repertoires in COVID-19. TCRdb's copy holds only in-frame clones and misses some; the assay was immunoSEQ multiplex PCR. The profile covers approximately 180,000 clones, with roughly 79% appearing a single time and roughly 28% taken by the ten largest. Sequencing was carried out using peripheral blood. The receptor source for this set is an older woman with acute or convalescent COVID-19. Both conserved end residues are part of each CDR3. The D gene is left open where the match is weak. Clone size is shown for a subset of rows, as once, few, many or a class of expanded clone.

NA	TRBD1	TRBJ2-3	TRBV30	CAWSHPGQGTDTQYF	TGTGCCTGGAGCCACCCGGGACAGGGGACAGATACGCAGTATTTT
NA	NA	TRBJ2-1	TRBV7-9	CASSPTPQITYNEQFF	TGTGCCAGCAGCCCCACGCCGCAGATTACCTACAATGAGCAGTTCTTC
NA	NA	TRBJ2-2	TRBV5-4	CASSLDRQLAGELFF	TGTGCCAGCAGCTTGGACCGACAGCTAGCCGGGGAGCTGTTTTTT
NA	NA	TRBJ2-6	TRBV11-3	CASSFTGANVLTF	TGTGCCAGCAGCTTCACAGGGGCCAACGTCCTGACTTTC
NA	TRBD1	TRBJ1-5	TRBV5-4	CASSAAPGTGDIFNQPQHF	TGTGCCAGCAGCGCTGCTCCCGGGACAGGGGACATTTTTAATCAGCCCCAGCATTTT
NA	TRBD2	TRBJ2-6	TRBV3-1/TRBV3-2	CASSQGRGYPSGANVLTF	TGTGCCAGCAGCCAAGGGCGGGGGTATCCCTCTGGGGCCAACGTCCTGACTTTC
few	TRBD2	TRBJ2-1	TRBV19	CASSKTSGTYNEQFF	TGTGCCAGTAGTAAGACTAGCGGGACATACAATGAGCAGTTCTTC
NA	TRBD1	TRBJ1-1	TRBV4-1	CASSPSSTGVGRRNTEAFF	TGCGCCAGCAGCCCCAGCTCCACAGGGGTAGGTCGGAGGAACACTGAAGCTTTCTTT
NA	TRBD1	TRBJ1-2	TRBV3-1/TRBV3-2	CASSQDYTGGGSGYTF	TGTGCCAGCAGCCAAGACTATACAGGGGGAGGCTCTGGCTACACCTTC
NA	NA	TRBJ2-6	TRBV18	CASQVGSGANVLTF	TGTGCCAGCCAGGTAGGCTCTGGGGCCAACGTCCTGACTTTC
NA	NA	TRBJ1-1	TRBV5-6	CASSPQKMNTEAFF	TGTGCCAGCAGCCCGCAGAAAATGAACACTGAAGCTTTCTTT
NA	NA	TRBJ2-3	TRBV7-2	CASSLTGTPIYNTQYF	TGTGCCAGCAGTCTTACCGGGACTCCAATATATAATACGCAGTATTTT
NA	TRBD2	TRBJ2-7	TRBV30	CALDGWGGYEQYF	TGTGCCTTGGACGGATGGGGGGGCTACGAGCAGTACTTC
once	NA	TRBJ1-5	TRBV30	CAWSVRGGTAQHF	TGTGCCTGGAGTGTACGGGGTGGGACTGCCCAGCATTTT
NA	TRBD1	TRBJ2-1	TRBV5-4	CASSLGGQGGYEQFF	TGTGCCAGCAGCTTGGGGGGACAGGGGGGATATGAGCAGTTCTTC
few	NA	TRBJ1-5	TRBV29-1	CSVGYQGPQHF	TGCAGCGTTGGATATCAGGGGCCCCAGCATTTT
NA	TRBD1	TRBJ2-2	TRBV19	CASTGTGYTGELFF	TGTGCCAGTACCGGGACAGGGTACACCGGGGAGCTGTTTTTT
few	TRBD2	TRBJ2-4	TRBV27	CASSPLSSGRDIQYF	TGTGCCAGCAGCCCCCTCAGTAGCGGGAGAGACATTCAGTACTTC
NA	NA	TRBJ2-3	TRBV6-1	CASSEGVSGAPTDTQYF	TGTGCCAGCAGTGAAGGGGTTAGCGGAGCCCCCACAGATACGCAGTATTTT
NA	NA	TRBJ1-6	TRBV24-1	CATSDPTDRGNSPLHF	TGTGCCACCAGTGATCCGACAGATCGTGGTAATTCACCCCTCCACTTT
few	NA	TRBJ2-6	TRBV19	CASSKSQGAGANVLTF	TGTGCCAGTAGTAAGTCCCAAGGGGCTGGGGCCAACGTCCTGACTTTC
NA	TRBD2	TRBJ2-3	TRBV5-1	CASSTGLEVDTQYF	TGCGCCAGCAGCACGGGACTAGAAGTAGATACGCAGTATTTT
NA	NA	TRBJ1-6	TRBV30	CAWSQGTRNSPLHF	TGTGCCTGGAGCCAGGGAACACGTAATTCACCCCTCCACTTT
NA	TRBD1	TRBJ2-5	TRBV5-1	CASSSSQGAGETQYF	TGCGCCAGCAGCTCCTCGCAGGGGGCGGGGGAGACCCAGTACTTC
NA	NA	TRBJ2-3	TRBV10-3	CAISEGGDSTDTQYF	TGTGCCATCAGTGAGGGCGGAGATAGCACAGATACGCAGTATTTT
NA	NA	TRBJ1-1	TRBV18	CASSPNKNTEAFF	TGTGCCAGCTCCCCAAACAAGAACACTGAAGCTTTCTTT
NA	NA	TRBJ2-3	TRBV3-1/TRBV3-2	CASSLRQRGRGDTQYF	TGTGCCAGCAGCCTACGACAAAGGGGGCGGGGAGATACGCAGTATTTT
NA	NA	TRBJ1-6	TRBV7-2	CASSLATNSYNSPLHF	TGTGCCAGCAGCTTAGCCACTAATTCCTATAATTCACCCCTCCACTTT
NA	NA	TRBJ2-7	TRBV6-1	CASSEIGVPSYEQYF	TGTGCCAGCAGTGAAATCGGGGTTCCCTCCTACGAGCAGTACTTC
NA	TRBD1	TRBJ1-2	TRBV3-1/TRBV3-2	CASSLGTGGRGYTF	TGTGCCAGCAGCCTAGGTACAGGGGGGCGAGGCTACACCTTC
NA	TRBD2	TRBJ2-3	TRBV5-1	CASNSLLAGGGDTQYF	TGCGCCAGCAACTCCCTCCTAGCGGGAGGAGGAGATACGCAGTATTTT
NA	NA	TRBJ1-3	TRBV24-1	CATSDSKAGRNTIYF	TGTGCCACCAGTGATTCCAAAGCGGGCAGGAACACCATATATTTT
NA	NA	TRBJ2-1	TRBV19	CASSTRSGFEGRVGNEQFF	TGTGCCAGTAGTACCCGGTCTGGTTTTGAGGGTAGGGTTGGCAATGAGCAGTTCTTC
NA	TRBD2	TRBJ2-7	TRBV18	CASSPTASGGSYEQYF	TGTGCCAGCTCACCTACCGCTAGCGGAGGCTCCTACGAGCAGTACTTC
NA	TRBD1	TRBJ1-2	TRBV6-5	CASTRDSSNNYGYTF	TGTGCCAGCACCCGGGACAGTTCGAATAACTATGGCTACACCTTC
NA	NA	TRBJ2-1	TRBV18	CASSLAGPPYNEQFF	TGTGCCAGCTCCCTCGCTGGGCCGCCCTACAATGAGCAGTTCTTC
NA	NA	TRBJ2-1	TRBV5-1	CASSLTGYNEQFF	TGCGCCAGCAGCTTGACAGGGTACAATGAGCAGTTCTTC